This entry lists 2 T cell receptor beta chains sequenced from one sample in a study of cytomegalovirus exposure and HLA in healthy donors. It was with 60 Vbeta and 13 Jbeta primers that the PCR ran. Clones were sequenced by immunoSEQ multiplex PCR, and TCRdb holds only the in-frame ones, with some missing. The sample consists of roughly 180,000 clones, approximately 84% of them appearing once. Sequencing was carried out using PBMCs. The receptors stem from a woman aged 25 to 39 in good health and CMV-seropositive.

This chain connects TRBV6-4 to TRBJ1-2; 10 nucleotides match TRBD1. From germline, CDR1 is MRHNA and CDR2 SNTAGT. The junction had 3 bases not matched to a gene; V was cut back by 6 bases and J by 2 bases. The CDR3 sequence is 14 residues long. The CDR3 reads CASRPGQGNYGYTF. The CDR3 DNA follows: TGTGCCAGCAGGCCGGGACAGGGGAACTATGGCTACACCTTC.

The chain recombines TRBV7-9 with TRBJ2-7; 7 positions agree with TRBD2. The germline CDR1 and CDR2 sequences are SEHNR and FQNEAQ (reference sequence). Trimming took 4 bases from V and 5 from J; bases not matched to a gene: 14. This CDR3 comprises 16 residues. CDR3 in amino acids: CASSYHGAGAPHEQYF. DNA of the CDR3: TGTGCCAGCAGCTATCACGGGGCGGGAGCTCCCCACGAGCAGTACTTC.